These 8 T cell receptor beta chains share one sample of origin, sequenced in a study of blood T cell repertoires in COVID-19. Libraries were prepared by immunoSEQ multiplex PCR; TCRdb keeps only in-frame clonotypes and omits some of them. The repertoire has about 270,000 clones, around 87% of them found once; the top ten carry over 2%. The sequenced sample consisted of PBMCs or T cells enriched from blood (not recorded which). Every receptor here comes from a young woman who had recovered from COVID-19.

The rearrangement joins TRBV2 to TRBJ2-5; tentatively, D is TRBD2 (7 bases). V gave up 4 bases and J gave up 0 bases, with 15 bases separating them. Germline V lookup: CDR1 SNHLY, CDR2 FYNNEI. CDR3 length: 16 amino acids. CDR3 in DNA: TGTGCCAGCAGTGCCGGTAGGGGGGGGTACCAAGAGACCCAGTACTTC. Its translation: CASSAGRGGYQETQYF.

The J gene is TRBJ1-2, the V gene TRBV6-1; D gene ambiguous. CDR1 MNHNS and CDR2 SASEGT come from the germline V gene. The CDR3 consists of 14 residues. The germline V and J ends were trimmed by 2 bases and 1 base, with 8 bases remaining between them. The CDR3 sequence is CASSESRGNYGYTF. The CDR3 DNA reads as TGTGCCAGCAGTGAAAGCCGGGGTAACTATGGCTACACCTTC.

The chain carries TRBV28 and TRBJ1-2; TRBD1 agrees at 7 bases. This CDR3 region has 14 residues. V dropped 5 bases and J dropped 4; count of bases not matched to a gene: 7. Per germline, CDR1 MDHEN and CDR2 SYDVKM. The CDR3 DNA follows: TGTGCCAGCAGTAACACCGGGACAGTCTATGGCTACACCTTC. It encodes CASSNTGTVYGYTF.

The chain joins TRBV5-1 to TRBJ2-7; TRBD1 matches at 9 bases. V dropped 4 bases and J dropped 0; count of bases not matched to a gene: 5. This CDR3 has 15 residues. The V gene's germline CDR1 is SGHRS and CDR2 YFSETQ. In DNA, the CDR3 is TGCGCCAGCAGCCTTGGACAGGGGAGCTCCTACGAGCAGTACTTC. This codes for CASSLGQGSSYEQYF.

V is TRBV6-1 and J is TRBJ2-3; tentatively, D is TRBD2 (6 bases). Trimming shortened V by 2 bases and J by 2 bases, and 11 bases separated the two germline ends. CDR3 size: 15 residues. Germline V gives CDR1 MNHNS, CDR2 SASEGT. The CDR3 spells CASSENRGSTDTQYF. The DNA of the CDR3 is TGTGCCAGCAGTGAAAATCGGGGGTCCACAGATACGCAGTATTTT.

The V and J genes are TRBV27 and TRBJ1-4; 8 bases are a match to TRBD1. V lost 3 bases to trimming and J lost 0 bases; unmatched junction nucleotides: 9. CDR1 is MNHEY and CDR2 is SMNVEV in the germline V gene (reference sequence). There are 18 residues in the CDR3. The CDR3 DNA is TGTGCCAGCAGTTTTCTACCGGGACAGGTTCCAACTAATGAAAAACTGTTTTTT. It codes for CASSFLPGQVPTNEKLFF.

With regard to this clone: At one end, the junction sequence differs from germline, possibly due to a read error. The rearrangement joins TRBV7-7 to TRBJ1-4; 7 bases are a match to TRBD1. The germline gives CDR1 SSHAT, CDR2 FNYEAQ (reference sequence). The CDR3 consists of 17 residues. The CDR3 region has the DNA TGTGCTAGCAGCCTCACCGGGACAGACCTAACTAATGAAAAACTGTTTTTT. This translates into CASSLTGTDLTNEKLFF.

The J gene is TRBJ1-2, the V gene TRBV25-1, with 9 bases lining up with TRBD1. V was clipped by 2 bases and J by 5 bases; unmatched bases: 6. This CDR3 comprises 15 residues. Germline V gene lookup returns CDR1 MGHDK and CDR2 SYGVNS. The CDR3 DNA reads TGTGCCAGCAGTGAAGGGACAGGGTCTGTGTATGGCTACACCTTC. This encodes CASSEGTGSVYGYTF.